Listed here are 5 T cell receptor beta chains from one sample, sequenced in a study of neurological immune-mediated disorders. TCRdb recomputed calls from the 5' RACE reads with MiXCR, one row per CDR3 protein. The sample has about 24,000 distinct CDR3 sequences; roughly 13% are singletons. Sequenced: PBMCs. The receptors originated from a woman aged 35 to 49 with HTLV-1-associated myelopathy (HAM/TSP).

The rearrangement uses TRBV20-1 and TRBJ2-5; D might be TRBD1 (6 bases). Per germline, CDR1 DFQATT and CDR2 SNEGSKA (reference sequence). CDR3 size: 12 residues. With 6 bases removed from V and 5 bases from J, the gap between germline ends came to 13 bases. DNA for the CDR3: TGCAGTGCACCCTCCAGGGGCGAGACCCAGTACTTC. Translation gives CSAPSRGETQYF.

This clonotype came up many times. This CDR3 reads CASSRRPGPERETQYF. In nucleotides, the CDR3 is TGCGCCAGCAGCAGGAGGCCGGGACCGGAAAGGGAGACCCAGTACTTC. V is TRBV5-1 and J is TRBJ2-5; either TRBD1 or TRBD2 may supply D (5 bases each). Germline CDR1 is SGHRS and CDR2 is YFSETQ. The CDR3 spans 16 residues. V was cut by 4 bases and J by 5 bases, with 21 bases left in between.

This clonotype was recorded at least ten times. This chain joins TRBV12-3 or TRBV12-4 and TRBJ2-1, with 10 bases that match TRBD2. Trimming removed 2 bases from V and 7 bases from J; junction bases left unmatched: 8. The CDR3 spans 16 residues. The CDR3 reads CASSLRYSGGPNEQFF. The CDR3 region has the DNA TGTGCCAGCAGTTTAAGGTATAGCGGGGGGCCTAATGAGCAGTTCTTC.

The chain combines TRBV4-2 with TRBJ2-3; D gene unclear. Germline V CDR1 and CDR2: LGHNA, YNFKEQ. Trimming left V 4 bases short and J 2 bases short, with 16 bases between. This CDR3 has 16 residues. The CDR3 sequence: CASSPRVGQTTDTQYF. The CDR3 DNA reads as TGTGCCAGCAGCCCCAGAGTTGGTCAGACCACAGATACGCAGTATTTT.

Many counts were recorded for this clonotype. CDR3 sequence: CASRDGTGKNIQYF. The DNA of the CDR3 is TGTGCCAGCAGAGATGGGACAGGCAAAAACATTCAGTACTTC. The J gene is TRBJ2-4, the V gene TRBV28; 8 nucleotides match TRBD1. The germline V gene encodes CDR1 MDHEN and CDR2 SYDVKM. CDR3 size: 14 residues. The junction had 4 bases not matched to a gene; V was cut back by 6 bases and J by 3 bases.